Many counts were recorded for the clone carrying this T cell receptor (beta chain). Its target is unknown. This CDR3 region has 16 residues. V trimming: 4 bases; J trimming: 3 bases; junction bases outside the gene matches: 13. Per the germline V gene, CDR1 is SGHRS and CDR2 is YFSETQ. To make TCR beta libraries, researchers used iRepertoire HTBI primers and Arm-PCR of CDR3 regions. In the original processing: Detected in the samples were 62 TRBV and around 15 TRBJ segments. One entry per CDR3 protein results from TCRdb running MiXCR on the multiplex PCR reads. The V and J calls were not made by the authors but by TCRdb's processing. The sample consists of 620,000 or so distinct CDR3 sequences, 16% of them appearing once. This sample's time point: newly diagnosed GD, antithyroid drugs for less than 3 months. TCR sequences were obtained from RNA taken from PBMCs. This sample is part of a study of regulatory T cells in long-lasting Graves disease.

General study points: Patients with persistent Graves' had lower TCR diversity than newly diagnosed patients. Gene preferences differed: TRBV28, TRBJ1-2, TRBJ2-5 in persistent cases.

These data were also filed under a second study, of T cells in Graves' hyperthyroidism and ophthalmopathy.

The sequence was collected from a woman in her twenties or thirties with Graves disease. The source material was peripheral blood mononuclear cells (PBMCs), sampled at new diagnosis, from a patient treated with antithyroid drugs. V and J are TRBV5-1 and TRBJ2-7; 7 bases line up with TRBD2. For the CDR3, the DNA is TGCGCCAGCAGCCAGGACCCTAGCGGTATGGGCTACGAGCAGTACTTC. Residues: CASSQDPSGMGYEQYF.